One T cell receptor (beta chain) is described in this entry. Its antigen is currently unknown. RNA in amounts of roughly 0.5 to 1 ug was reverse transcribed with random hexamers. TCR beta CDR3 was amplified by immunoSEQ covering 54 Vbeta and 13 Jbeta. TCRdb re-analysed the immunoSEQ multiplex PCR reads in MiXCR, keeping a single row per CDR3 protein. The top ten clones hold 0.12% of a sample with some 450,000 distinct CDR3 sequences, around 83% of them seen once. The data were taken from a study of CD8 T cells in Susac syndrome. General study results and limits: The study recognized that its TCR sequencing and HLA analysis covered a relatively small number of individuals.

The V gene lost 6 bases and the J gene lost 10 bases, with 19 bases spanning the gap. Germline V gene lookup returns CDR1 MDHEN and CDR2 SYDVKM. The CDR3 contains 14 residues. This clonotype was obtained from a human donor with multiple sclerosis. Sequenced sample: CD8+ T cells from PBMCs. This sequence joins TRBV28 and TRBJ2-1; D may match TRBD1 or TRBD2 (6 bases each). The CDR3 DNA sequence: TGTGCCAGCAGCTCCCTTGAGGGGGGCTCCGAGCAGTTCTTC. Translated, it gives CASSSLEGGSEQFF.